The source of this TCR beta chain is a study of cytomegalovirus exposure and HLA in healthy donors. About the study: Researchers previously reported finding more than 100 million unique TCR beta sequences from about 200 million T cells.

There are 14 residues in the CDR3. The J segment lost 2 bases and the V segment lost 5 bases, leaving 5 bases of the junction unmatched. Per the germline V gene, CDR1 is LNHDA and CDR2 is SQIVND (reference sequence). As to this clone: The identical CDR3 is also encoded by other nucleotide sequences in the sample.

60 Vbeta and 13 Jbeta primers were used in PCR. Produced via immunoSEQ multiplex PCR; TCRdb's table is partial and in-frame only. The table includes about 94,000 clones, over 60% detected once. The TCR sequence derives from a man aged 25 to 45 in good health and CMV-seronegative. This chain joins TRBV19 and TRBJ1-2, with 7 nucleotides matching TRBD1. The sequenced sample was PBMCs. CDR3 region: CASSQSRGNYGYTF. CDR3 DNA: TGTGCCAGTAGTCAGTCCAGGGGGAACTATGGCTACACCTTC.